These 2 T cell receptor beta chains were sequenced from one sample in a study of cytotoxic CD8 clonotypes in ibrutinib-treated CLL. TCRdb's table, derived via immunoSEQ multiplex PCR, lists solely in-frame clones and lacks some. Here the sample spans about 35,000 clones, 71% being singletons. Source: PBMCs, taken at disease progression, from a patient treated with ibrutinib. These receptor sequences come from a human donor with chronic lymphocytic leukemia.

The chain is built from TRBV5-4 and TRBJ1-2, with 9 positions matching TRBD1. Trimming cost V 4 bases and J 8 bases; bases outside gene matches: 12. This CDR3 has 15 amino acids. CDR1 is SGHNT, CDR2 YYREEE, per germline (reference sequence). As DNA, the CDR3 is TGTGCCAGCAGCAGATGGGACAGGGCTTCTAGCGGCTACACCTTC. Protein sequence: CASSRWDRASSGYTF.

This chain connects TRBV19 to TRBJ1-1; tentatively, D is TRBD1 (6 bases). Trimming pared 4 bases from V and 0 bases from J, leaving 9 bases between. Germline assignment: CDR1 LNHDA and CDR2 SQIVND (reference sequence). CDR3 length: 14 amino acids. In DNA, the CDR3 is TGTGCCAGTAGTAGGACAGTGATGAACACTGAAGCTTTCTTT. As protein: CASSRTVMNTEAFF.